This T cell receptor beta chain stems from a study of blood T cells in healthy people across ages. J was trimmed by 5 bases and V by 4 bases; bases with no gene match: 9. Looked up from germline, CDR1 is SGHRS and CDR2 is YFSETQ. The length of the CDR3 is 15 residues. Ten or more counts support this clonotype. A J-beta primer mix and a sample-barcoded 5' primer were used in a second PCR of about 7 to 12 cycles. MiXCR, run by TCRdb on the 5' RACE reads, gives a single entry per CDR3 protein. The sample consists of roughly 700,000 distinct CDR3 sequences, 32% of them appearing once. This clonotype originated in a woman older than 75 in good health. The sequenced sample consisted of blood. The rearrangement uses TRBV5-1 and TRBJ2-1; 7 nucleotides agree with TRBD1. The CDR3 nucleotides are TGCGCCAGCAGCCGTGCGGACAGGCCAAACAATGAGCAGTTCTTC. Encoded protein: CASSRADRPNNEQFF.